These T cell receptor beta chains were read from a single sample in a study of control samples from healthy donors and cancer patients. Method: immunoSEQ multiplex PCR; TCRdb's copy keeps in-frame clones and lacks some. This sample has 30,000 to 40,000 clones; roughly 92% occur once, and the top ten carry 1.7%. Source material: PBMCs. Receptor source: a man aged 35 to 55 with colorectal cancer. The CDR3 runs from the conserved cysteine through the conserved F or W. The D gene is left open where the match is weak. Where a row states a size, it is once, few, many or the class of an expanded clone; other rows omit it.

TRBD2	TRBV2	few	TRBJ2-1	CASSEGLAVSESYNEQFF	TGTGCCAGCAGTGAAGGACTAGCGGTTAGTGAGTCCTACAATGAGCAGTTCTTC
NA	TRBV21-1	NA	TRBJ1-4	CASSKGQGMGEKLFF	TGTGCCAGCAGCAAAGGGCAGGGAATGGGCGAAAAACTGTTTTTT
NA	TRBV11-2	NA	TRBJ2-1	CASSPLGKGGLSSYNEQFF	TGTGCCAGCAGCCCACTAGGGAAAGGGGGGCTCAGCTCCTACAATGAGCAGTTCTTC
NA	TRBV19	NA	TRBJ1-2	CASSKDYGYTF	TGTGCCAGTAGTAAGGACTATGGCTACACCTTC
NA	TRBV15	NA	TRBJ2-2	CATSRGGHSNTGELFF	TGTGCCACCAGCAGAGGGGGGCACTCGAACACCGGGGAGCTGTTTTTT
NA	TRBV19	NA	TRBJ2-1	CASSVGRVFGEQFF	TGTGCCAGTAGCGTCGGCAGGGTATTTGGTGAGCAGTTCTTC
NA	TRBV7-2	NA	TRBJ1-2	CASSLDTASPYGYTF	TGTGCCAGCAGCTTAGATACAGCTTCTCCTTATGGCTACACCTTC
NA	TRBV9	NA	TRBJ2-2	CASSDSGTKNTGELFF	TGTGCCAGCAGCGACTCCGGGACAAAGAACACCGGGGAGCTGTTTTTT
NA	TRBV18	NA	TRBJ1-1	CASSPTRGSNTEAFF	TGTGCCAGCTCACCTACTAGGGGCTCAAACACTGAAGCTTTCTTT
TRBD1	TRBV7-2	NA	TRBJ1-1	CASSQRPGQGFQEAFF	TGTGCCAGCAGCCAGCGCCCGGGACAGGGTTTTCAGGAAGCTTTCTTT
NA	TRBV27	once	TRBJ2-4	CASGPGYAKNIQYF	TGTGCCAGTGGGCCCGGGTATGCCAAAAACATTCAGTACTTC
NA	TRBV7-8	NA	TRBJ1-2	CASSLSEGPYGYTF	TGTGCCAGCAGCTTAAGTGAGGGTCCCTATGGCTACACCTTC
NA	TRBV24-1	NA	TRBJ1-1	CATSDPFMGAFF	TGTGCCACCAGTGATCCATTTATGGGGGCTTTCTTT
TRBD2	TRBV27	once	TRBJ2-1	CASRDLAGGEYEQFF	TGTGCCAGCAGGGATCTAGCGGGGGGGGAGTATGAGCAGTTCTTC
TRBD1	TRBV6-5	NA	TRBJ1-4	CASSFRQGRDEKLFF	TGTGCCAGCAGTTTCAGACAGGGGAGGGATGAAAAACTGTTTTTT
TRBD1	TRBV7-2	few	TRBJ1-5	CASSLDPRGQGGQPQHF	TGTGCCAGCAGCTTAGACCCAAGGGGACAGGGCGGTCAGCCCCAGCATTTT
TRBD1	TRBV19	NA	TRBJ2-5	CASGDSQETQYF	TGTGCCAGTGGGGACAGCCAAGAGACCCAGTACTTC
TRBD1	TRBV7-2	NA	TRBJ2-1	CASSWDRAAREQFF	TGTGCCAGCAGCTGGGACAGGGCGGCCCGGGAGCAGTTCTTC
TRBD1	TRBV7-6	once	TRBJ2-5	CASSSGTGGQETQYF	TGTGCCAGCAGCTCCGGGACAGGGGGGCAAGAGACCCAGTACTTC
NA	TRBV27	NA	TRBJ1-1	CATPRGPNTEAFF	TGTGCCACCCCCCGCGGGCCGAACACTGAAGCTTTCTTT
NA	TRBV18	once	TRBJ2-7	CASSHGQLSYEQYF	TGTGCCAGCTCGCACGGACAGCTGTCCTACGAGCAGTACTTC
NA	TRBV19	NA	TRBJ1-6	CASSARSHDGLLHF	TGTGCCAGTAGTGCCCGATCCCACGACGGTCTCCTCCACTTT
NA	TRBV7-2	few	TRBJ1-1	CASDRRGGPQDTEAFF	TGTGCCAGCGATAGAAGGGGGGGTCCCCAGGACACTGAAGCTTTCTTT
NA	TRBV6-1	NA	TRBJ1-2	CASSEARGPFYGYTF	TGTGCCAGCAGTGAAGCGCGGGGGCCGTTCTATGGCTACACCTTC
NA	TRBV6-2/TRBV6-3	NA	TRBJ2-3	CASSTRARAPDTQYF	TGTGCCAGCAGCACCCGGGCCCGGGCCCCAGATACGCAGTATTTT